This is a list of T cell receptor beta chains from one sample in a study of blood T cell repertoires in COVID-19. Profiled with immunoSEQ multiplex PCR; TCRdb holds only in-frame clones, not every one. Of over 350,000 clones listed, roughly 92% were seen once; the top ten hold 0.8% to 0.9%. The sequenced material came from PBMCs or T cells enriched from blood (not recorded which). The receptors stem from a woman between 35 and 50 years old who had been exposed to COVID-19. CDR3s include the opening cysteine and the closing phenylalanine or tryptophan. A D gene is named only where the DNA matches it firmly. Only some rows state a clone size, as once, few, many or a class for expanded clones.

clone size: NA; D gene: TRBD2; J gene: TRBJ2-7; V gene: TRBV11-3; CDR3 DNA: TGTGCCAGCAGCTTATGGCAGTCGACTAGCGGGAGATACGAGCAGTACTTC; CDR3 protein: CASSLWQSTSGRYEQYF
clone size: NA; D gene: NA; J gene: TRBJ1-1; V gene: TRBV19; CDR3 DNA: TGTGCCAGTAGTATAGGGCAGGGGTGGTCGAACACTGAAGCTTTCTTT; CDR3 protein: CASSIGQGWSNTEAFF
clone size: NA; D gene: NA; J gene: TRBJ2-6; V gene: TRBV11-3; CDR3 DNA: TGTGCCAGCAGCTTAGTCGGTACTGGGGCCAACGTCCTGACTTTC; CDR3 protein: CASSLVGTGANVLTF
clone size: NA; D gene: NA; J gene: TRBJ1-2; V gene: TRBV5-1; CDR3 DNA: TGCGCCAGCAGCTCCGAACTACAGGGTTTCCGATACACCTTC; CDR3 protein: CASSSELQGFRYTF
clone size: NA; D gene: NA; J gene: TRBJ1-2; V gene: TRBV5-1; CDR3 DNA: TGCGCCAGCAGCTTCAGGGAAGGGGATGGCTACACCTTC; CDR3 protein: CASSFREGDGYTF
clone size: NA; D gene: TRBD1; J gene: TRBJ1-6; V gene: TRBV18; CDR3 DNA: TGTGCCAGCTCACCTGGACAGGGGAATTCACCCCTCCACTTT; CDR3 protein: CASSPGQGNSPLHF
clone size: NA; D gene: TRBD2; J gene: TRBJ2-4; V gene: TRBV24-1; CDR3 DNA: TGTGCCACCAGAACTAGCGGGAGCCAAAACATTCAGTACTTC; CDR3 protein: CATRTSGSQNIQYF
clone size: NA; D gene: TRBD2; J gene: TRBJ2-1; V gene: TRBV29-1; CDR3 DNA: TGCAGCGTTGAAGATCAGCGGGGGGGCCCCTACAATGAGCAGTTCTTC; CDR3 protein: CSVEDQRGGPYNEQFF
clone size: NA; D gene: TRBD2; J gene: TRBJ2-1; V gene: TRBV7-2; CDR3 DNA: TGTGCCAGCAGCGGCGGGACTAGCGGGAGTAGGCGGTTCTTC; CDR3 protein: CASSGGTSGSRRFF
clone size: NA; D gene: TRBD2; J gene: TRBJ2-7; V gene: TRBV7-2; CDR3 DNA: TGTGCCAGCAGCCTCAGACTAGCGGGAGGGACCTACGAGCAGTACTTC; CDR3 protein: CASSLRLAGGTYEQYF
clone size: NA; D gene: TRBD1; J gene: TRBJ1-1; V gene: TRBV14; CDR3 DNA: TGTGCCAGCAGCCAAAGGACAGGGTTGCACACTGAAGCTTTCTTT; CDR3 protein: CASSQRTGLHTEAFF
clone size: NA; D gene: NA; J gene: TRBJ1-2; V gene: TRBV3-1/TRBV3-2; CDR3 DNA: TGTGCCAGCAGCCTGCGGGGCGGCGGCTATGGCTACACCTTC; CDR3 protein: CASSLRGGGYGYTF
clone size: NA; D gene: NA; J gene: TRBJ1-5; V gene: TRBV19; CDR3 DNA: TGTGCCAGTAGTCCCACCCGGGCCAGCGGGAATCAGCCCCAGCATTTT; CDR3 protein: CASSPTRASGNQPQHF
clone size: few; D gene: TRBD2; J gene: TRBJ2-1; V gene: TRBV12-5; CDR3 DNA: TGTGCTAGTGGTTTGCTAGCGGGGGTTAACAATGAGCAGTTCTTC; CDR3 protein: CASGLLAGVNNEQFF
clone size: NA; D gene: TRBD1; J gene: TRBJ1-2; V gene: TRBV7-9; CDR3 DNA: TGTGCCAGCAGCCGATCCGACAGGGGGCAGGGCTACACCTTC; CDR3 protein: CASSRSDRGQGYTF
clone size: NA; D gene: TRBD1; J gene: TRBJ1-1; V gene: TRBV5-1; CDR3 DNA: TGCGCCAGCAGCATACAGGGGTACACTGAAGCTTTCTTT; CDR3 protein: CASSIQGYTEAFF
clone size: NA; D gene: NA; J gene: TRBJ2-3; V gene: TRBV7-3; CDR3 DNA: TGTGCCAGCAGCTGGTCCCCAGGGAACACAGATACGCAGTATTTT; CDR3 protein: CASSWSPGNTDTQYF
clone size: NA; D gene: TRBD1; J gene: TRBJ1-5; V gene: TRBV7-8; CDR3 DNA: TGTGCCAGCAGCCCGGGACAGGGGTATCAGCCCCAGCATTTT; CDR3 protein: CASSPGQGYQPQHF
clone size: NA; D gene: NA; J gene: TRBJ1-5; V gene: TRBV12-5; CDR3 DNA: TGTGCTAGTGGTCCCGGACAGTTCAATCAGCCCCAGCATTTT; CDR3 protein: CASGPGQFNQPQHF
clone size: NA; D gene: NA; J gene: TRBJ1-1; V gene: TRBV7-2; CDR3 DNA: TGTGCCAGCAGCTTAGGATACATGAACACTGAAGCTTTCTTT; CDR3 protein: CASSLGYMNTEAFF
clone size: once; D gene: NA; J gene: TRBJ1-2; V gene: TRBV5-6; CDR3 DNA: TGTGCCAGCAGCTTTTCCCGACAGACTGACTACACCTTC; CDR3 protein: CASSFSRQTDYTF
clone size: NA; D gene: NA; J gene: TRBJ1-5; V gene: TRBV7-2; CDR3 DNA: TGTGCCAGCAGCTCGACAGTTAATCAGCCCCAGCATTTT; CDR3 protein: CASSSTVNQPQHF
clone size: few; D gene: TRBD1; J gene: TRBJ2-5; V gene: TRBV7-3; CDR3 DNA: TGTGCCAGCAGCCCCGGGACAGGCGGTGGGACCCAGTACTTC; CDR3 protein: CASSPGTGGGTQYF
clone size: NA; D gene: NA; J gene: TRBJ1-6; V gene: TRBV27; CDR3 DNA: TGTGCCAGCAGTCCGACAGGTCCTAATTCACCCCTCCACTTT; CDR3 protein: CASSPTGPNSPLHF
clone size: few; D gene: NA; J gene: TRBJ1-1; V gene: TRBV7-6; CDR3 DNA: TGTGCCAGCAGCCCAGGTGCGAACACTGAAGCTTTCTTT; CDR3 protein: CASSPGANTEAFF
clone size: NA; D gene: TRBD2; J gene: TRBJ2-1; V gene: TRBV3-1/TRBV3-2; CDR3 DNA: TGTGCCAGCAGCCGCCGAAGACTAGCGGGGACCCACAATGAGCAGTTCTTC; CDR3 protein: CASSRRRLAGTHNEQFF
clone size: NA; D gene: TRBD1; J gene: TRBJ2-7; V gene: TRBV27; CDR3 DNA: TGTGCCAGCAGCCCCCAAAGGGGGCCCTATTCCTACGAGCAGTACTTC; CDR3 protein: CASSPQRGPYSYEQYF
clone size: NA; D gene: NA; J gene: TRBJ2-1; V gene: TRBV5-1; CDR3 DNA: TGCGCCAGCAGCGTTAATCGAGCTTACAATGAGCAGTTCTTC; CDR3 protein: CASSVNRAYNEQFF
clone size: NA; D gene: NA; J gene: TRBJ1-6; V gene: TRBV5-4; CDR3 DNA: TGTGCCAGCAGTCAGGATAATTCACCCCTCCACTTT; CDR3 protein: CASSQDNSPLHF
clone size: NA; D gene: TRBD2; J gene: TRBJ2-1; V gene: TRBV9; CDR3 DNA: TGTGCCAGCAGCACCAGCGGGGGTCCCTACAATGAGCAGTTCTTC; CDR3 protein: CASSTSGGPYNEQFF
clone size: NA; D gene: NA; J gene: TRBJ1-2; V gene: TRBV4-3; CDR3 DNA: TGCGCCAGCAGCCAAGATCCGCAGGGAACCCTTTATGGCTACATCTTC; CDR3 protein: CASSQDPQGTLYGYIF
clone size: NA; D gene: NA; J gene: TRBJ1-1; V gene: TRBV19; CDR3 DNA: TGTGCCAGTAGTCAGGCGAACACTGAAGCTTTCTTT; CDR3 protein: CASSQANTEAFF
clone size: NA; D gene: NA; J gene: TRBJ1-1; V gene: TRBV18; CDR3 DNA: TGTGCCAGCTCAGGCGGGAGACAGTCCATGAACACTGAAGCTTTCTTT; CDR3 protein: CASSGGRQSMNTEAFF
clone size: NA; D gene: NA; J gene: TRBJ1-3; V gene: TRBV5-4; CDR3 DNA: TGTGCCAGCAGCTCACAGACAGGAGGTGGAAACACCATATATTTT; CDR3 protein: CASSSQTGGGNTIYF
clone size: NA; D gene: NA; J gene: TRBJ1-1; V gene: TRBV7-3; CDR3 DNA: TGTGCCAGCAGCCCCGATGGACATGAGAACACTGAAGCTTTCTTT; CDR3 protein: CASSPDGHENTEAFF
clone size: NA; D gene: NA; J gene: TRBJ2-1; V gene: TRBV19; CDR3 DNA: TGTGCCAGTAGTCTCAACCGGGACACTTACAATGAGCAGTTCTTC; CDR3 protein: CASSLNRDTYNEQFF
clone size: NA; D gene: TRBD1; J gene: TRBJ1-2; V gene: TRBV19; CDR3 DNA: TGTGCCAGTACCCCAAGGGACAGGGAAGGCTATGGCTACACCTTC; CDR3 protein: CASTPRDREGYGYTF
clone size: NA; D gene: TRBD2; J gene: TRBJ2-1; V gene: TRBV5-5; CDR3 DNA: TGTGCCAGCAGCCCCCCGGGACTAGTGAACAATGAGCAGTTCTTC; CDR3 protein: CASSPPGLVNNEQFF
clone size: once; D gene: NA; J gene: TRBJ2-3; V gene: TRBV6-2/TRBV6-3; CDR3 DNA: TGTGCCAGCAGTTACGGGCGGGCGATGGATACGCAGTATTTT; CDR3 protein: CASSYGRAMDTQYF
clone size: NA; D gene: NA; J gene: TRBJ2-1; V gene: TRBV7-9; CDR3 DNA: TGTGCCAGCAGCTTAGATCTCAGGGGTGGGTACAATGAGCAGTTCTTC; CDR3 protein: CASSLDLRGGYNEQFF
clone size: NA; D gene: NA; J gene: TRBJ1-2; V gene: TRBV3-1/TRBV3-2; CDR3 DNA: TGTGCCAGCAGTCCCGGGGAGAGCCCATGGGGCTACACCTTC; CDR3 protein: CASSPGESPWGYTF
clone size: NA; D gene: TRBD1; J gene: TRBJ1-1; V gene: TRBV24-1; CDR3 DNA: TGTGCCACCAGTGATCCCGGGACAGATGCTTTCTTT; CDR3 protein: CATSDPGTDAFF
clone size: few; D gene: NA; J gene: TRBJ1-3; V gene: TRBV5-1; CDR3 DNA: TGCGCCAGCAGCCCAGGGACATTAGGAAACACCATATATTTT; CDR3 protein: CASSPGTLGNTIYF
clone size: once; D gene: NA; J gene: TRBJ1-2; V gene: TRBV5-1; CDR3 DNA: TGCGCCAGCAGCTTGGGCGGGGGCGCAGGCTATGGCTACACCTTC; CDR3 protein: CASSLGGGAGYGYTF
clone size: NA; D gene: TRBD2; J gene: TRBJ2-1; V gene: TRBV9; CDR3 DNA: TGTGCCAGCAGCGTCGGACTAGCGGGAGTGTATGATGAGCAGTTCTTC; CDR3 protein: CASSVGLAGVYDEQFF
clone size: NA; D gene: NA; J gene: TRBJ2-3; V gene: TRBV19; CDR3 DNA: TGTGCCAGTAGTACCGGACAGCTCTCCCGCGATACGCAGTATTTT; CDR3 protein: CASSTGQLSRDTQYF
clone size: NA; D gene: NA; J gene: TRBJ1-2; V gene: TRBV5-1; CDR3 DNA: TGCGCCAGCAGCGGAGACGGAGACTATGGCTACACCTTC; CDR3 protein: CASSGDGDYGYTF
clone size: NA; D gene: NA; J gene: TRBJ1-3; V gene: TRBV29-1; CDR3 DNA: TGCAGCGTTCGGATCGGGACAGGAAACACCATATATTTT; CDR3 protein: CSVRIGTGNTIYF
clone size: NA; D gene: TRBD1; J gene: TRBJ1-1; V gene: TRBV14; CDR3 DNA: TGTGCCAGCAGCCCTTATACAGGGGTCCACACTGAAGCTTTCTTT; CDR3 protein: CASSPYTGVHTEAFF
clone size: NA; D gene: TRBD1; J gene: TRBJ2-1; V gene: TRBV9; CDR3 DNA: TGTGCCAGCAGCGTAGAGCAGGGGGTAAGTTCTGAGCAGTTCTTC; CDR3 protein: CASSVEQGVSSEQFF
clone size: NA; D gene: NA; J gene: TRBJ1-4; V gene: TRBV6-5; CDR3 DNA: TGTGCCAGCAGTTACGGGGAGAATGAAAAACTGTTTTTT; CDR3 protein: CASSYGENEKLFF
clone size: NA; D gene: NA; J gene: TRBJ1-5; V gene: TRBV3-1/TRBV3-2; CDR3 DNA: TGTGCCAGCAGCCCGACGGCCGGGGTTGAGCCCCAGCATTTT; CDR3 protein: CASSPTAGVEPQHF
clone size: NA; D gene: TRBD2; J gene: TRBJ2-7; V gene: TRBV13; CDR3 DNA: TGTGCCAGCAGCTCACGGACTAGTACCAACCACGAGCAGTACTTC; CDR3 protein: CASSSRTSTNHEQYF
clone size: NA; D gene: TRBD2; J gene: TRBJ2-3; V gene: TRBV3-1/TRBV3-2; CDR3 DNA: TGTGCCAGCAGCCAACCCTCTAGCGGGAACCCCCCAGATACGCAGTATTTT; CDR3 protein: CASSQPSSGNPPDTQYF
clone size: NA; D gene: NA; J gene: TRBJ1-4; V gene: TRBV7-9; CDR3 DNA: TGTGCCAGCAGCTTAGGATCGTCCAGGGCAACTAATGAAAAACTGTTTTTT; CDR3 protein: CASSLGSSRATNEKLFF